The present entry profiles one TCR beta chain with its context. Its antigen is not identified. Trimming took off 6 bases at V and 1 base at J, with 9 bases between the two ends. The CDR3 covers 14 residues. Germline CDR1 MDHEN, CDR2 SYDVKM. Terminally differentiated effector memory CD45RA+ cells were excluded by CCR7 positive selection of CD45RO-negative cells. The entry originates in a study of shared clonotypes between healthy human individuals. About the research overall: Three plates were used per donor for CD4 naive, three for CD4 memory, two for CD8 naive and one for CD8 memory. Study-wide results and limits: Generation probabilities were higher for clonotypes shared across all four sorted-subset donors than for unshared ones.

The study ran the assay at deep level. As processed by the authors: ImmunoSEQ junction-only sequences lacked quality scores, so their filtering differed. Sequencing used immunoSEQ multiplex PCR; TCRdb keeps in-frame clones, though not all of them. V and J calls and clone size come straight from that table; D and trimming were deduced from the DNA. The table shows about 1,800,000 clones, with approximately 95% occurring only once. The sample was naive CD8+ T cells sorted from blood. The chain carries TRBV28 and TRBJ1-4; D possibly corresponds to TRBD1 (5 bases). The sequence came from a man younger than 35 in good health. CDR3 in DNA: TGTGCCAGCAGCTACGACAGAACTAATGAAAAACTGTTTTTT. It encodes CASSYDRTNEKLFF.